This entry describes one T cell receptor (beta chain). The data belong to a study of blood T cell repertoires in COVID-19. Study context: Material from acute and convalescent COVID-19 was sourced from the United States, Italy and Spain. Sources were T cells, B-cell-depleted T cells, or PBMCs; the material itself was cDNA or gDNA.

Participants' reported clinical history set cohort assignment. Per the original data handling: It was from reference gene primer amplification that nucleated cell counts were estimated. The method was immunoSEQ multiplex PCR; TCRdb's version includes in-frame clones alone and lacks a portion of them. V and J calls and clone size are those listed in that table; D and trimming were worked out from the DNA. The table shows about 140,000 clones, with about 80% occurring only once. Trimming took off 2 bases at V and 10 bases at J, with 7 bases between the two ends. The CDR3 is made up of 11 amino acids. Germline loops: CDR1 SGHRS, CDR2 YFSETQ.

This TCR was sampled from a woman younger than 30 who had been exposed to COVID-19. The chain couples TRBV5-1 to TRBJ2-1; D is ambiguous. Input material: PBMCs or T cells enriched from blood (not recorded which). The CDR3 loop is CASSFLQEQFF. The CDR3 DNA follows: TGCGCCAGCAGCTTTTTACAGGAGCAGTTCTTC.